This TCR beta chain was identified during a study of blood T cell repertoires in COVID-19. Authors' methods: The assay estimated nucleated cells by amplifying reference gene primers. Sequenced by immunoSEQ multiplex PCR; TCRdb stores in-frame clones only, minus some. From that table come the V and J calls and clone size; the DNA was used to work out D and trimming. The table shows roughly 410,000 clones, with about nine tenths occurring only once. The sequenced material came from peripheral blood. The clonotype comes from a woman aged 35 to 49 with COVID-19, enrolled during active disease.

DNA for the CDR3: TGTGCCAGCAGTAACAGGAGGGGATCCGAGCAGTACTTC. Translated, it gives CASSNRRGSEQYF. The chain uses TRBV2 and TRBJ2-7; a weak D match, TRBD2 (6 bases). This CDR3 region has 13 residues. V dropped 5 bases and J dropped 6 bases, with 14 bases sitting between them. Looked up from germline, CDR1 is SNHLY and CDR2 is FYNNEI.